Shown below are 14 T cell receptor beta chains from a single sample sequenced in a study of siplizumab effects on memory and regulatory T cells. The assay was immunoSEQ multiplex PCR, and TCRdb's table has in-frame clones only and misses some. Seen here are some 100,000 clones, about nine tenths observed once, and the top ten hold approximately 2.7%. What was sequenced was CD4+ T cells sorted from blood. These receptors were obtained from a human donor in good health. Some clones in this sample may be carry-over from other donors' samples.

The J gene is TRBJ2-2, the V gene TRBV15, with 12 bases matching TRBD2. The J segment lost 2 bases and the V segment lost 9 bases, leaving 10 bases of the junction unmatched. CDR1 and CDR2 from the germline V gene are LNHNV and YYDKDF (reference sequence). The CDR3 is 17 amino acids. In DNA, the CDR3 is TGTGCCACAACTAGACTAGCGGGAGACCCCAACACCGGGGAGCTGTTTTTT. Encoded protein: CATTRLAGDPNTGELFF. The entire variable domain, with the rest obtained from reference TRBV15 and TRBJ2-2, is as follows: DAMVIQNPRYQVTQFGKPVTLSCSQTLNHNVMYWYQQKSSQAPKLLFHYYDKDFNNEADTPDNFQSRRPNTSFCFLDIRSPGLGDTAMYLCATTRLAGDPNTGELFFGEGSRLTVL.

This clone was observed once. V gene TRBV28 combines with J gene TRBJ1-1; TRBD1 might be the D (6 bases). The CDR3 has 14 residues. Germline CDR1 is MDHEN and CDR2 is SYDVKM. V was cut by 10 bases and J by 0 bases, with 15 bases left in between. CDR3 bases: TGTGCCATCCAAGGACAGTCGCTGAACACTGAAGCTTTCTTT. Its translation: CAIQGQSLNTEAFF.

This sequence joins TRBV19 and TRBJ2-7; D gene ambiguous. V was trimmed by 3 bases and J by 0 bases, leaving 12 bases between them. This CDR3 is built from 15 residues. Looked up from germline, CDR1 is LNHDA and CDR2 is SQIVND (reference sequence). DNA for the CDR3: TGTGCCAGTAGTATGGATACGGGCTTCTCCTACGAGCAGTACTTC. It translates to CASSMDTGFSYEQYF.

The rearrangement uses TRBV10-3 and TRBJ2-2; TRBD1 aligns across 12 bases. Looked up from germline, CDR1 is ENHRY and CDR2 is SYGVKD. The length of the CDR3 is 14 residues. V lost 5 bases, J lost 6 bases, and 1 base stayed unmatched. The CDR3 DNA sequence: TGTGCCATCAGTCGGGACAGGGGGCCCGGGGAGCTGTTTTTT. This encodes CAISRDRGPGELFF.

CDR3 in DNA: TGTGCCAGCAGCCAGGGACTGGGCTCTGGAAACACCATATATTTT. The encoded protein is CASSQGLGSGNTIYF. The chain employs TRBV4-2 and TRBJ1-3; weak D call: TRBD1 (5 bases). Germline V gives CDR1 LGHNA, CDR2 YNFKEQ. V shed 3 bases and J shed 0 bases, with 9 bases lying between them. CDR3 size: 15 residues.

This clone was picked up one time. The chain is built from TRBV18 and TRBJ2-3, with D unresolved. V lost 3 bases to trimming and J lost 4 bases, with 8 bases between them. This CDR3 comprises 13 residues. Germline CDR1 and CDR2: KGHSH and LQKENI. The CDR3 is CASSPNMADTQYF. In DNA form, the CDR3 reads TGTGCCAGCTCACCGAACATGGCAGATACGCAGTATTTT.

The genes are TRBV6-5 and TRBJ1-2; TRBD1 aligns across 8 bases. The V gene's germline CDR1 is MNHEY and CDR2 SVGAGI. CDR3 length: 14 amino acids. The V gene end was trimmed by 5 bases and the J gene end by 2 bases; junction bases not matched to a gene: 4. The CDR3 nucleotides are TGTGCCAGCAGTGAATGGGACAGGAACTATGGCTACACCTTC. Amino acids: CASSEWDRNYGYTF.

The rearrangement joins TRBV2 to TRBJ2-3; 8 bases are shared with TRBD2. The CDR3 is 17 residues long. J gave up 0 bases and V 8 bases, and 13 bases lay outside the gene matches. CDR1 and CDR2 from the germline V gene are SNHLY and FYNNEI. CDR3 nucleotides: TGTGCCAGCGGGTGGCGGGGCCTAGCGGGTAGCACAGATACGCAGTATTTT. As protein: CASGWRGLAGSTDTQYF.

The J gene is TRBJ2-7, the V gene TRBV7-6; D unclear. The CDR3 totals 13 residues. Trimming pared 5 bases from V and 3 bases from J, leaving 11 bases between. In germline, CDR1 is SGHVS, CDR2 FNYEAQ. As DNA, the CDR3 is TGTGCCAGCAGCCCACGACGGAACTACGAGCAGTACTTC. Translating it yields CASSPRRNYEQYF.

This chain joins TRBV11-2 and TRBJ2-1, with D possibly being TRBD2 (6 bases). From germline, CDR1 is SGHAT and CDR2 FQNNGV. Trimming stripped 1 base from V and 7 bases from J, with 17 bases between. There are 16 residues in the CDR3. The CDR3 region is CASSLGFREYSNEQFF. CDR3 coding DNA: TGTGCCAGCAGCTTAGGTTTCCGGGAGTATAGTAATGAGCAGTTCTTC.

The V gene is TRBV6-6, the J gene TRBJ2-1; TRBD2 aligns across 9 bases. This CDR3 is built from 16 residues. V dropped 5 bases and J dropped 1; count of bases not matched to a gene: 6. Germline V gene data show CDR1 as MNHNY and CDR2 as SVGAGI (reference sequence). CDR3 in amino acids: CASSASGKKSYNEQFF. In DNA, the CDR3 is TGTGCCAGCAGTGCTAGCGGGAAGAAGTCCTACAATGAGCAGTTCTTC.

The chain uses TRBV7-9 and TRBJ2-1; TRBD2 matches 7 bases. Germline V gene lookup returns CDR1 SEHNR and CDR2 FQNEAQ (reference sequence). This CDR3 region has 19 residues. V trimming: 4 bases; J trimming: 0 bases; junction bases outside the gene matches: 15. CDR3 in amino acids: CASSSTGGGRNSSYNEQFF. CDR3 nucleotides: TGTGCCAGCAGCTCAACGGGGGGAGGACGAAACAGCTCCTACAATGAGCAGTTCTTC.

The chain joins TRBV30 to TRBJ1-1; no clear D. V dropped 0 bases and J dropped 0 bases, with 8 bases sitting between them. The length of the CDR3 is 14 residues. Germline lookup yields CDR1 GTSNPN and CDR2 SVGIG (reference sequence). For the CDR3, the DNA is TGTGCCTGGAGTGTTGGGAAGATGAACACTGAAGCTTTCTTT. Residues: CAWSVGKMNTEAFF.

V usage is TRBV5-1 and J usage is TRBJ2-6; D might be TRBD1 (5 bases). The CDR3 is 16 amino acids. Germline V gene lookup returns CDR1 SGHRS and CDR2 YFSETQ. The V end lost 5 bases, the J end lost 0 bases, and 12 bases lay between the germline ends. The CDR3 nucleotides read TGCGCCAGCAGGGTCGACAGCGACTCTGGGGCCAACGTCCTGACTTTC. It is translated as CASRVDSDSGANVLTF.